What follows describes a single T cell receptor beta chain. This clonotype showed up many times. Its antigen specificity is not known. There are no base qualities to consult, and no much larger clone falls within one base. These data are taken from a study of blood T cells in healthy people across ages (dated by TCRdb to 2014 to 2015). As for the study more broadly: In model experiments, roughly one uniquely barcoded TCR beta cDNA molecule per two T cells was captured by template switching. The study measured age-related changes in TCR beta repertoire diversity using deep sequencing normalized with unique cDNA molecular identifiers. Four age groups were formed from the donors: young (average 16 years), middle-aged (approximately 39), aged (about 68) and long-lived (about 80). Donors of different ages were randomly distributed across sequencing lanes to avoid experimental bias. For two donors (one aged 18 to 30 and one aged 80 or older), the study analyzed two additional independent replicas of 1 million unique cDNA reads from the same blood draw.

The full study reports these points: Bulk unsorted PBMC profiling prevented conclusive comparison of naive and antigen-experienced compartments. Observed TCR beta diversity per million T cells fell roughly linearly with age, and a significant reduction was already apparent by age approximately 40. Because the CMV infection status of the donors was unknown, age-related changes in expanded clonotypes may potentially have been confounded. There was a strong correlation between observed TCR beta diversity and the percentage of naive T cells measured by flow cytometry. Estimates of total diversity based on one million sequenced T cells were regarded as lower bounds and as underestimates. Compared with the aged group, the long-lived group had more naive CD4+ T cells, fewer expanded clones and increased TCR diversity, suggesting age selection.

Looking up the germline V gene yields CDR1 SGHTA and CDR2 FQGNSA. V and J are truncated by 3 bases and 2 bases respectively, leaving an intervening sequence of 11 bases. The CDR3 runs 15 residues from the cysteine to the phenylalanine. The retained sequence is limited to the CDR3, 45 bases, with the frame set at the first base. Library construction relied on 5' RACE. Sequencing took place on an Illumina HiSeq 2500. A second PCR of 7 to 11 cycles was performed with a sample-barcoded 5' primer and a J-beta primer mix. Each TCR beta cDNA molecule received a unique molecular identifier from a template-switch 5' adaptor carrying 12 random nucleotides. At least 3 million CDR3-containing paired-end reads were obtained from each sample. First-strand cDNA was synthesized from all RNA with the Mint cDNA synthesis kit, primed by a TRBC-specific oligonucleotide. All cDNA was treated with uracil-DNA glycosylase and then went through a first 18-cycle PCR with the universal primers M1SS and BC2_uni_R. In the source study's methods: Normalization of each sample was performed by random selection of 1 million high-quality reads, each carrying a distinct molecular identifier. Instead of being binned into consensus sequences, reads that shared molecular identifiers were thrown out. MiTCR, run with a Q25 quality threshold and the strictest error-elimination algorithm, handled CDR3 identification, clonotype clustering and error correction. A nonparametric unseen species model using Euler transformation provided a lower-bound estimate of total TCR beta diversity. TCRdb handled the public reads itself, with Q25 trimming in fastp and clone calling in MiXCR, and kept productive beta chains. Rows merge per CDR3 protein into single entries with the most common DNA and genes. Clone size and V and J calls follow TCRdb, not the original study. The sample includes more than 550,000 distinct CDR3 sequences, with about 20% observed a single time. 22% of the sample lies in the top ten.

The donors were about 40 Caucasian individuals from Russia, aged roughly 6 to 100 years, who were systemically healthy. Around 9.7 milliliters of peripheral blood were collected from each donor into EDTA-treated Vacutainer tubes. PBMCs were isolated by Ficoll-Paque density-gradient centrifugation, with at least 7 million obtained per sample. Total RNA was extracted from PBMCs with Trizol reagent, with at least 5.5 micrograms obtained per sample. For every donor, an aliquot of PBMCs went through flow cytometry to measure the percentages of naive CD45RAhigh/CD27high T cells. Sequencing was carried out using blood. The source of this sequence is a man aged 65 to 85 in good health. The rearrangement combines TRBV7-2 with TRBJ1-5, with the D segment identity uncertain. This receptor has the CDR3 CASSFKGNGNQPQHF. The nucleotide sequence is given as TGTGCCAGCAGCTTTAAGGGTAATGGCAATCAGCCCCAGCATTTT.